This TCR beta chain originates from a study of blood T cell repertoires in COVID-19. The V gene's germline CDR1 is MNHNS and CDR2 SASEGT. There are 16 residues in the CDR3. Germline trimming cut 0 bases from V and 8 bases from J; bases unmatched to any gene: 12. Original handling: It was from reference gene primer amplification that nucleated cell counts were estimated. Sequencing was performed with immunoSEQ multiplex PCR; in TCRdb, only in-frame clones are kept and a portion is missing. The D gene and trimming were derived from the DNA, and the V and J assignments and clone size from that table. The table includes 310,000 or so clones, roughly 90% detected once.

The chain has TRBV6-1 and TRBJ1-2; TRBD1 matches 7 bases. This sequence originates from a man between 25 and 39 years old with COVID-19, enrolled during active disease. Sample: peripheral blood. CDR3 amino acids: CASSEASGQKSGGYTF. DNA for the CDR3: TGTGCCAGCAGTGAAGCATCGGGACAGAAATCGGGAGGCTACACCTTC.